The source of this T cell receptor (beta chain) is a study of blood T cell repertoires in COVID-19. Germline V gives CDR1 LGHNA, CDR2 YSLEER. Trimming stripped 0 bases from V and 2 bases from J, with 11 bases between. This CDR3 has 16 amino acids. Sequencing used immunoSEQ multiplex PCR; TCRdb keeps in-frame clones, though not all of them. Of some 200,000 clones listed, approximately 87% are singletons. The rearrangement uses TRBV4-3 and TRBJ1-3, with D unclear. This TCR was recovered from a woman in her 50s in a cohort exposed to, infected with or recovered from COVID-19 (not recorded which). The sequencing sample was made of PBMCs or T cells enriched from blood (not recorded which). CDR3 loop: CASSQDLSFPGNTIYF. In nucleotides, the CDR3 is TGCGCCAGCAGCCAAGATTTGTCCTTTCCTGGAAACACCATATATTTT.